These T cell receptor beta chains were read from a single sample in a study of blood T cells in healthy people across ages. TCRdb fed the 5' RACE reads into MiXCR, producing one record per CDR3 protein. This table holds approximately 670,000 distinct CDR3 sequences, approximately 40% found once. The sequencing sample was made of blood. These receptors were collected from a man at least 80 years old in good health. The CDR3 runs from the conserved cysteine through the conserved F or W. D genes are given only for firm matches. Size is stated for part of the rows, as once, few or many counts, or as a class when the clone is expanded.

CDR3nt: TGTGCCAGCAGCCTACAGGGGGCCAAGAACGAGCAGTACTTC
CDR3aa: CASSLQGAKNEQYF
d_gene: TRBD1
v_gene: TRBV14
abundance: NA
j_gene: TRBJ2-7

CDR3nt: TGCAGTGCTAGTACCCATGTCAGCGGAGCTTACACAGATACGCAGTATTTT
CDR3aa: CSASTHVSGAYTDTQYF
d_gene: NA
v_gene: TRBV20-1
abundance: few
j_gene: TRBJ2-3

CDR3nt: TGTGCCAGCAGACTGGGGGTGAACGAGCAGTACTTC
CDR3aa: CASRLGVNEQYF
d_gene: NA
v_gene: TRBV6-6
abundance: NA
j_gene: TRBJ2-7

CDR3nt: TGTGCCAGCAGCTTAGGGGGGGACCTGGGCGAGCAGTACTTC
CDR3aa: CASSLGGDLGEQYF
d_gene: NA
v_gene: TRBV7-2
abundance: NA
j_gene: TRBJ2-7

CDR3nt: TGTGCCAGCAGCCCCACAGCTGGGGCCAACGTCCTGACTTTC
CDR3aa: CASSPTAGANVLTF
d_gene: NA
v_gene: TRBV7-2
abundance: many
j_gene: TRBJ2-6

CDR3nt: TGTGCCAGCAGTGAAACTAGCTATGAGCAGTTCTTC
CDR3aa: CASSETSYEQFF
d_gene: NA
v_gene: TRBV6-1
abundance: few
j_gene: TRBJ2-1

CDR3nt: TGTGCCAGCAGTCAGCCCGGACAGGGACGGATAGGACAGCCCCAGCATTTT
CDR3aa: CASSQPGQGRIGQPQHF
d_gene: TRBD1
v_gene: TRBV6-6
abundance: NA
j_gene: TRBJ1-5

CDR3nt: TGTGCCAGCAGTGAGGCCGGGACAGGGAACCTTCACGAGCAGTACTTC
CDR3aa: CASSEAGTGNLHEQYF
d_gene: TRBD1
v_gene: TRBV5-6
abundance: few
j_gene: TRBJ2-7

CDR3nt: TGCAGCGTTGTAGAGGGAAGCGCAGATACGCAGTATTTT
CDR3aa: CSVVEGSADTQYF
d_gene: NA
v_gene: TRBV29-1
abundance: NA
j_gene: TRBJ2-3

CDR3nt: TGTGCCAGCAGCCAAACAACTAGCGGGGGAGATACGCAGTATTTT
CDR3aa: CASSQTTSGGDTQYF
d_gene: TRBD2
v_gene: TRBV4-2
abundance: many
j_gene: TRBJ2-3

CDR3nt: TGTGCCAGCAGCCGGGGGGGAAGACAAGAGACCCAGTACTTC
CDR3aa: CASSRGGRQETQYF
d_gene: TRBD2
v_gene: TRBV27
abundance: few
j_gene: TRBJ2-5

CDR3nt: TGTGCCAGCGCCGGCGGTCCCCAAGAGACCCAGTACTTC
CDR3aa: CASAGGPQETQYF
d_gene: NA
v_gene: TRBV7-2
abundance: NA
j_gene: TRBJ2-5

CDR3nt: TGCGCCAGCAGCCAAGAAGGGAGCTACAATGAGCAGTACTTC
CDR3aa: CASSQEGSYNEQYF
d_gene: NA
v_gene: TRBV4-3
abundance: few
j_gene: TRBJ2-4

CDR3nt: TGTGCCAGCAGTCCGGTAGGGGGCAAGCGCTCCTACGAGCAGTACTTC
CDR3aa: CASSPVGGKRSYEQYF
d_gene: TRBD1
v_gene: TRBV28
abundance: few
j_gene: TRBJ2-7

CDR3nt: TGCGCCAGCAGCATGGACAGGGGGCGAGAAGCTTTCTTT
CDR3aa: CASSMDRGREAFF
d_gene: TRBD1
v_gene: TRBV5-1
abundance: few
j_gene: TRBJ1-1

CDR3nt: TGTGCCGGCAGACCCGGACTACCCTACCAAGAGACCCAGTACTTC
CDR3aa: CAGRPGLPYQETQYF
d_gene: NA
v_gene: TRBV6-6
abundance: NA
j_gene: TRBJ2-5

CDR3nt: TGCAGCGTTGGAATGCCGGGACTGAACACCGGGGAGCTGTTTTTT
CDR3aa: CSVGMPGLNTGELFF
d_gene: NA
v_gene: TRBV29-1
abundance: NA
j_gene: TRBJ2-2

CDR3nt: TGTGCCAGCAGCCAGGGGCAGGCGGTCTGGGGCTACACCTTC
CDR3aa: CASSQGQAVWGYTF
d_gene: NA
v_gene: TRBV28
abundance: few
j_gene: TRBJ1-2

CDR3nt: TGTGCCAGCAGCCCCAGGGACGGGAAAAACATTCAGTACTTC
CDR3aa: CASSPRDGKNIQYF
d_gene: NA
v_gene: TRBV12-3/TRBV12-4
abundance: many
j_gene: TRBJ2-4

CDR3nt: TGTGCCAGCAGTGACAGGGGGGATGGCTACACCTTC
CDR3aa: CASSDRGDGYTF
d_gene: TRBD1
v_gene: TRBV6-6
abundance: NA
j_gene: TRBJ1-2

CDR3nt: TGTGCCAGCAGGCGGGCACTAGCGGGGGGTCCGAGCTCCTACAATGAGCAGTACTTC
CDR3aa: CASRRALAGGPSSYNEQYF
d_gene: TRBD2
v_gene: TRBV12-3/TRBV12-4
abundance: NA
j_gene: TRBJ2-7

CDR3nt: TGTGCCAGCAGCAGAGCCGGCAGAGCGGGGGTAAACATTCAGTACTTC
CDR3aa: CASSRAGRAGVNIQYF
d_gene: TRBD2
v_gene: TRBV7-9
abundance: few
j_gene: TRBJ2-4

CDR3nt: TGTGCTAGTGGTTTTGAGATTAGCTCCTACAATGAGCAGTACTTC
CDR3aa: CASGFEISSYNEQYF
d_gene: NA
v_gene: TRBV12-5
abundance: NA
j_gene: TRBJ2-7

CDR3nt: TGTGCCAGCTCACCCGGACTAACGGTTCTGGGAGATACGCAGTATTTT
CDR3aa: CASSPGLTVLGDTQYF
d_gene: NA
v_gene: TRBV18
abundance: NA
j_gene: TRBJ2-3

CDR3nt: TGTGCCAGCACCACCCTACAACTAGCGGGAGGCTACGAGCAGTACTTC
CDR3aa: CASTTLQLAGGYEQYF
d_gene: TRBD2
v_gene: TRBV6-2/TRBV6-3
abundance: NA
j_gene: TRBJ2-7

CDR3nt: TGTGCCAGCAGCCCCCTCCAAGGACAGCCCCAGCATTTT
CDR3aa: CASSPLQGQPQHF
d_gene: NA
v_gene: TRBV6-2/TRBV6-3
abundance: NA
j_gene: TRBJ1-5

CDR3nt: TGTGCCAGCAGTTTGGATTTCACGGAGGGCTCCTATAATTCACCCCTCCACTTT
CDR3aa: CASSLDFTEGSYNSPLHF
d_gene: NA
v_gene: TRBV28
abundance: once
j_gene: TRBJ1-6

CDR3nt: TGTGCCAGCAGTTACCGGGCTAGCTCCTACAATGAGCAGTTCTTC
CDR3aa: CASSYRASSYNEQFF
d_gene: NA
v_gene: TRBV6-5
abundance: few
j_gene: TRBJ2-1

CDR3nt: TGCGCCAGCAGCGGTGGGACTAGCGGGGAAGGTTATACGCAGTATTTT
CDR3aa: CASSGGTSGEGYTQYF
d_gene: TRBD2
v_gene: TRBV10-1
abundance: NA
j_gene: TRBJ2-3

CDR3nt: TGTGCCAGCAGCCTGGTGGTGACTAGCGGGTACCAAGAGACCCAGTACTTC
CDR3aa: CASSLVVTSGYQETQYF
d_gene: TRBD2
v_gene: TRBV12-3/TRBV12-4
abundance: few
j_gene: TRBJ2-5

CDR3nt: TGTGCCAGCAGCCAAACAATGAACACTGAAGCTTTCTTT
CDR3aa: CASSQTMNTEAFF
d_gene: NA
v_gene: TRBV14
abundance: few
j_gene: TRBJ1-1

CDR3nt: TGTGCCAGCAGCCCAAGGCGGCCGGACTCCTACGAGCAGTACTTC
CDR3aa: CASSPRRPDSYEQYF
d_gene: NA
v_gene: TRBV12-3/TRBV12-4
abundance: NA
j_gene: TRBJ2-7

CDR3nt: TGCAGTGCCGGGGACAGGGGGGGTCCCTACGAGCAGTACTTC
CDR3aa: CSAGDRGGPYEQYF
d_gene: TRBD1
v_gene: TRBV20-1
abundance: NA
j_gene: TRBJ2-7

CDR3nt: TGTGCCAGCAGCGGACAGGGGTTCACTGAAGCTTTCTTT
CDR3aa: CASSGQGFTEAFF
d_gene: TRBD1
v_gene: TRBV12-3/TRBV12-4
abundance: NA
j_gene: TRBJ1-1

CDR3nt: TGCAGTGCTGCCTGGGACTATAAGGACGAGCAGTACTTC
CDR3aa: CSAAWDYKDEQYF
d_gene: TRBD2
v_gene: TRBV20-1
abundance: few
j_gene: TRBJ2-7

CDR3nt: TGCAGTGCTACAAAGACTAGCTCTTCAGATACGCAGTATTTT
CDR3aa: CSATKTSSSDTQYF
d_gene: TRBD2
v_gene: TRBV20-1
abundance: many
j_gene: TRBJ2-3

CDR3nt: TGTGCCAGCAGCTTAACGGGACAGCCCTACGAGCAGTACTTC
CDR3aa: CASSLTGQPYEQYF
d_gene: TRBD1
v_gene: TRBV9
abundance: NA
j_gene: TRBJ2-7

CDR3nt: TGCGCCAGCAGCCAAGACGGACAGGAGACTAGCACAGATACGCAGTATTTT
CDR3aa: CASSQDGQETSTDTQYF
d_gene: TRBD1
v_gene: TRBV4-1
abundance: few
j_gene: TRBJ2-3

CDR3nt: TGTGCCACCGCACTAGCGGGGGAGACCCAGTACTTC
CDR3aa: CATALAGETQYF
d_gene: TRBD2
v_gene: TRBV10-3
abundance: few
j_gene: TRBJ2-5

CDR3nt: TGTGCCAGCAGGCCCGCGAACCATTACCAAGAGACCCAGTACTTC
CDR3aa: CASRPANHYQETQYF
d_gene: NA
v_gene: TRBV12-3/TRBV12-4
abundance: NA
j_gene: TRBJ2-5

CDR3nt: TGCAGTGCAGGGGGGGCGGGATCCTACAATGAGCAGTTCTTC
CDR3aa: CSAGGAGSYNEQFF
d_gene: NA
v_gene: TRBV20-1
abundance: NA
j_gene: TRBJ2-1

CDR3nt: TGCAGTGCTAGAGACCCCGGGACTAGCGGTCACAATGAGCAGTTCTTC
CDR3aa: CSARDPGTSGHNEQFF
d_gene: TRBD2
v_gene: TRBV20-1
abundance: once
j_gene: TRBJ2-1